This T cell receptor beta chain was identified in a study of radiation and T cells in renal cell carcinoma. Study results and limitations: Baseline intratumoral clonotype presence is unknown without pretreatment biopsies.

Remarks on this clone: Antigen specificity is unknown.

Time point denoted: baseline pretreatment blood. Treatment denoted: 15 Gy SBRT to primary tumor, nephrectomy 4 weeks later. Measured with immunoSEQ multiplex PCR; TCRdb has only the in-frame clones, and not every one. The profile covers 110,000 to 150,000 clones, with around nine tenths appearing a single time and approximately 12% taken by the ten largest. Germline V gene sequence: CDR1 KGHSH, CDR2 LQKENI. The CDR3 extends over 15 amino acids. The junction had 9 bases not matched to a gene; V was cut back by 8 bases and J by 5 bases. Here the sequenced sample was blood, taken from a patient whose treatment included radiotherapy and nephrectomy. J is TRBJ2-1 and V is TRBV18; 10 bases match TRBD1. The TCR originated in a woman aged 45-65 years with renal cell carcinoma. CDR3: CASRPGTGVNNEQFF. The CDR3 DNA is TGTGCCAGCCGTCCCGGGACAGGGGTGAACAATGAGCAGTTCTTC.